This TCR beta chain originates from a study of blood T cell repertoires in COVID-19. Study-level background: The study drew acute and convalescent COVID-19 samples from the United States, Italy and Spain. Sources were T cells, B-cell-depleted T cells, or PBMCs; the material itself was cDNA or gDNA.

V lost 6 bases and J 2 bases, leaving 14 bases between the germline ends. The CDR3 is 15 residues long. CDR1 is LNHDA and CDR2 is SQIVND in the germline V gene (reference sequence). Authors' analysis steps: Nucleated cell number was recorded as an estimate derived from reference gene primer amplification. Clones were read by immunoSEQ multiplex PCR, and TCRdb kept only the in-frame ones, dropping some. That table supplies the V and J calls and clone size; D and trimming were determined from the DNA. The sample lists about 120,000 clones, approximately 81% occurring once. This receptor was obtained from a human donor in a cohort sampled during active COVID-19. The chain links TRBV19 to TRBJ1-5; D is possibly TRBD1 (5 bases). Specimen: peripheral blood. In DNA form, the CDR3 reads TGTGCCAGTAGCGTATGGGGAGGGGGCAATCAGCCCCAGCATTTT. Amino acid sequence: CASSVWGGGNQPQHF.